Listed below are T cell receptor beta chains from one sample, sequenced in a study of response to subunit inactivated influenza vaccine. Each CDR3 protein gets one entry after TCRdb re-called the RT-PCR reads with MiXCR. The sample comprises 490,000 or so distinct CDR3 sequences, 6% to 9% of which are singletons, and 13% rests with the top ten. Material: PBMCs from blood, obtained around 25 months after vaccination. The receptors derive from a man aged 45 to 75 who received an inactivated influenza vaccine. CDR3s include the opening cysteine and the closing phenylalanine or tryptophan.

J gene,V gene,CDR3 protein
TRBJ1-5,TRBV12-3/TRBV12-4,CASSHWGLEPDQPQHF
TRBJ2-3,TRBV29-1,CSAGHTDTQYF
TRBJ1-3,TRBV7-9,CASSSTAYSGNTIYF
TRBJ2-5,TRBV25-1,CASSERGAPQETQYF
TRBJ2-7,TRBV10-3,CAINRELSYEQYF
TRBJ2-7,TRBV6-1,CASNPRQGGAYEQYF
TRBJ1-1,TRBV18,CASSPTAANTEAFF
TRBJ2-7,TRBV30,CAWSPWTSGNEQYF
TRBJ2-5,TRBV5-1,CASSPAPAGVETQYF
TRBJ2-2,TRBV6-5,CASSSLRGGSVELFF
TRBJ1-2,TRBV5-1,CASQGDRYGYTF
TRBJ2-1,TRBV7-9,CASSPTWTSPRNEQFF
TRBJ2-3,TRBV14,CASSQTFLASTDTQYF
TRBJ2-5,TRBV6-5,CASSYSPGKETQYF
TRBJ2-3,TRBV28,CASRKSTDTQYF
TRBJ1-1,TRBV20-1,CSARDGLSEAFF
TRBJ1-5,TRBV6-1,CAGSRGSGNQPQHF
TRBJ2-3,TRBV29-1,CSVEGLAGGLSTDTQYF